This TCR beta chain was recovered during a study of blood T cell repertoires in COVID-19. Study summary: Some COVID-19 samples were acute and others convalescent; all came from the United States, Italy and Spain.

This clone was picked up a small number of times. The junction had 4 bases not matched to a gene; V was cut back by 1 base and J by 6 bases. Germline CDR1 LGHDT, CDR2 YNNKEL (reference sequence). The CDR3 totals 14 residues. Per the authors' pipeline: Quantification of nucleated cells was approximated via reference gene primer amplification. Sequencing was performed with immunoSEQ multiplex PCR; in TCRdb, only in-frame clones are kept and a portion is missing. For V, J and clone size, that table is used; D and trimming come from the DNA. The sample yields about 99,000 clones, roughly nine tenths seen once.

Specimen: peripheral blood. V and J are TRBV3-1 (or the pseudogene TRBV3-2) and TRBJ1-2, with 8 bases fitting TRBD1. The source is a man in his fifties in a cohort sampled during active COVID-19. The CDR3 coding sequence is TGTGCCAGCAGCCAAGGGACAGGGTCCGATGGCTACACCTTC. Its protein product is CASSQGTGSDGYTF.